What follows are 2 T cell receptor beta chains derived from one specimen sequenced in a study of cytomegalovirus exposure and HLA in healthy donors. PCR primers comprised 60 Vbeta and 13 Jbeta primers. The method was immunoSEQ multiplex PCR; TCRdb's version includes in-frame clones alone and lacks a portion of them. Recorded for this sample: under 200,000 clones. Source material: PBMCs. Receptor source: a man aged 25-45 years in good health and CMV-seronegative.

The chain links TRBV11-3 to TRBJ2-7, with 7 bases identical to TRBD1. V shed 3 bases and J 0 bases; nucleotides not matched to a gene: 8. The germline gives CDR1 SGHNT, CDR2 YENEEA. This CDR3 contains 16 residues. CDR3 nucleotide sequence: TGTGCCAGCAGCTTTCGTCTAGACAGGGCCTCCTACGAGCAGTACTTC. It specifies CASSFRLDRASYEQYF.

The chain links TRBV7-9 to TRBJ2-7; D is possibly TRBD1 (5 bases). The CDR3 sequence is 13 residues long. Trimming pared 5 bases from V and 4 bases from J, leaving 12 bases between. CDR1 is SEHNR, CDR2 FQNEAQ, per germline (reference sequence). The CDR3 coding sequence is TGTGCCAGCAGCCGCCAAGGGGAATACGAGCAGTACTTC. This sequence encodes CASSRQGEYEQYF.